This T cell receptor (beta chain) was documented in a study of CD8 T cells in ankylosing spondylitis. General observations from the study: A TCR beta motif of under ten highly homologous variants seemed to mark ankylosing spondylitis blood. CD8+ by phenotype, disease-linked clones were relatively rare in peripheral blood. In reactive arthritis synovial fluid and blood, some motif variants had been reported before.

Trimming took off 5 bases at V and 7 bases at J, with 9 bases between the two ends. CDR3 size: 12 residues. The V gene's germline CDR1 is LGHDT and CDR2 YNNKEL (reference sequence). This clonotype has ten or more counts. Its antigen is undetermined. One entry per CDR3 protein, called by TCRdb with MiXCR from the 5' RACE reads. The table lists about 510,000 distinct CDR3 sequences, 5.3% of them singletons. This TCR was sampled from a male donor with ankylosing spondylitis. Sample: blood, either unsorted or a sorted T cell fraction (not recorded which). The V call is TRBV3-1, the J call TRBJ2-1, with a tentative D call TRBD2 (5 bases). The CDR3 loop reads CASSILGNEQFF. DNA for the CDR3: TGTGCCAGCAGCATACTAGGAAATGAGCAGTTCTTC.